The present TCR beta chain was sequenced within a study of T cell responses to AZD1222 COVID-19 vaccine. V lost 8 bases and J 4 bases, leaving 11 bases between the germline ends. The CDR3 is 12 amino acids. Germline loops: CDR1 SNHLY, CDR2 FYNNEI. Regarding the study as a whole: Most donors were white British and more were female, and clonal diversity was possibly underestimated. Reports say nearly half of spike-specific TCRs go after unmutated variant regions. There were vaccine-associated CD4 TCRs across spike, dominant at 160-218 and 743-854.

Assay: immunoSEQ multiplex PCR; the TCRdb copy retains only in-frame clones and omits some. The repertoire has some 150,000 clones, 85% to 90% of them found once; the top ten carry 5.5% to 6%. A remark on this clone: Antigen specificity is unknown.

The receptor's source is an adult in good health. This sample comprised peripheral blood, obtained on day 0 of MenACWY control vaccination. The J gene is TRBJ1-1, the V gene TRBV2, with a tentative D call TRBD1 (6 bases). The CDR3 bases are TGTGCCAGCGGTGGAGGGGGCACTGAAGCTTTCTTT. Its translation is CASGGGGTEAFF.